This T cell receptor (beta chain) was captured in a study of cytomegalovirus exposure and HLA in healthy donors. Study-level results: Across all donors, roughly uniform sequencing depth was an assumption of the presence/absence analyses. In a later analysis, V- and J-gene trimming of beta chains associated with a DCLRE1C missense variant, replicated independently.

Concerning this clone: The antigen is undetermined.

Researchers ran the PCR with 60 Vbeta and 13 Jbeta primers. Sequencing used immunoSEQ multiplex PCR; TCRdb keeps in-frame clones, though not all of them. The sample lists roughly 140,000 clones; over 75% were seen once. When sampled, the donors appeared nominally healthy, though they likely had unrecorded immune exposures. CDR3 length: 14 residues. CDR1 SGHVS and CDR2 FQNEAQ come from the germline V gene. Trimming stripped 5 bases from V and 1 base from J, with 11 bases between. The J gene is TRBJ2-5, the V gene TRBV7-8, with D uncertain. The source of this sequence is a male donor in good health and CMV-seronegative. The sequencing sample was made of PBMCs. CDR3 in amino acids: CASSPDTIQETQYF. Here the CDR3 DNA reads TGTGCCAGCAGCCCCGACACCATCCAAGAGACCCAGTACTTC.